Sequencing of this TCR beta chain was carried out in a study of blood T cell repertoires in COVID-19. The CDR3 has 18 amino acids. The junction had 12 bases not matched to a gene; V was cut back by 4 bases and J by 1 base. In germline, CDR1 is SGHTS, CDR2 YDEGEE. Methods used by the authors: Amplifying reference gene primers gave estimates of nucleated cell counts. The repertoire was sequenced with immunoSEQ multiplex PCR; TCRdb's copy has only in-frame clones and lacks some. The D gene and trimming were derived from the DNA, and the V and J assignments and clone size from that table. Among about 270,000 clones, approximately 90% were seen once, and the ten largest hold 2.5% to 3%.

Sequences were obtained from PBMCs or T cells enriched from blood (not recorded which). The rearrangement links TRBV5-8 to TRBJ1-5; 9 nucleotides line up with TRBD1. The source is a man aged 35 to 55 who had been exposed to COVID-19. CDR3 bases: TGTGCCAGCAGCGAGGACAGGGGTTTTCCTGTGAGCAATCAGCCCCAGCATTTT. It translates to CASSEDRGFPVSNQPQHF.